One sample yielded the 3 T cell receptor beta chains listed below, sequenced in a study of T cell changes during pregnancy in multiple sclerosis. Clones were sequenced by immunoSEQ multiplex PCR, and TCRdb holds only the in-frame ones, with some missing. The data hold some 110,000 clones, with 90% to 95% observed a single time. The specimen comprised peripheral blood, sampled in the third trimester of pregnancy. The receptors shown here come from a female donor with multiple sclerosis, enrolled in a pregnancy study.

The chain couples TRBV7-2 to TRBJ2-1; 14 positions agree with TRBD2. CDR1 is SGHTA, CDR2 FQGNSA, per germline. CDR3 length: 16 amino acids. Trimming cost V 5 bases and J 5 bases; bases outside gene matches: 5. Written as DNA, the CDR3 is TGTGCCAGCAGCCTCGGACTAGCGGGGGGCGACAATGAGCAGTTCTTC. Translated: CASSLGLAGGDNEQFF.

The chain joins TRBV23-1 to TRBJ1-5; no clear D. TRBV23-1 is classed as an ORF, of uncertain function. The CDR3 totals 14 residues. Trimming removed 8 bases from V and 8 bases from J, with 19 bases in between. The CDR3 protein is CASPQWTGIEPQHF. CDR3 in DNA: TGCGCCAGCCCACAATGGACGGGGATTGAGCCCCAGCATTTT.

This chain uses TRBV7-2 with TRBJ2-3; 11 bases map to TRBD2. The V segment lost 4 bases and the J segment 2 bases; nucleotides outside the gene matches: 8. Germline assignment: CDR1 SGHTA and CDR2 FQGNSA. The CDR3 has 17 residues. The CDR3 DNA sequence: TGTGCCAGCAGCTCCCCGGCTAGCGGGAGGTACACAGATACGCAGTATTTT. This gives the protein CASSSPASGRYTDTQYF.